The 16 T cell receptor beta chains reported below all come from one sample, sequenced in a study of T cells in Graves' hyperthyroidism and ophthalmopathy. From RNA transcripts, TCR beta CDR3 regions were amplified. TCR CDR3 underwent first-round RT-PCR with the HTBI primer set. TCRdb reprocessed the multiplex PCR reads with MiXCR, giving one entry per CDR3 protein. The sample lists around 300,000 distinct CDR3 sequences; around 22% were seen once. Input material: blood. All receptors come from a man aged 25-40 years with Graves' ophthalmopathy.

This clonotype occurred a few times. The rearrangement uses TRBV19 and TRBJ1-1; a possible D gene is TRBD1 (5 bases). V lost 0 bases and J 4 bases, leaving 6 bases between the germline ends. CDR1 is LNHDA and CDR2 is SQIVND in the germline V gene (reference sequence). CDR3 length equals 13 residues. The CDR3 loop is CASSIERGTEAFF. The DNA of the CDR3 is TGTGCCAGTAGTATAGAAAGGGGCACTGAAGCTTTCTTT.

Comment on this clonotype: A much larger clone lies a single base off, so this may be a read error. The V and J genes are TRBV2 and TRBJ2-2, with a possible D match to TRBD2 (5 bases). CDR1 and CDR2 from the germline V gene are SNHLY and FYNNEI. V lost 4 bases to trimming and J lost 5 bases, with 11 bases between them. This CDR3 contains 14 residues. CDR3 sequence (DNA): TGTGCCAGCAGTGCGGGATTCGGGACCGGGGAGCTGTTTTTT. This sequence encodes CASSAGFGTGELFF.

This clonotype was recorded a few times. The rearrangement joins TRBV19 to TRBJ1-4; D not resolved. CDR3 size: 15 residues. The germline V gene encodes CDR1 LNHDA and CDR2 SQIVND (reference sequence). V lost 7 bases to trimming and J lost 0 bases, with 12 bases between them. CDR3 in DNA: TGTGCCAGTACGTTGGGCCGGGCAACTAATGAAAAACTGTTTTTT. Its translation: CASTLGRATNEKLFF.

This clonotype was counted ten times or more. The chain has TRBV11-3 and TRBJ2-1; 11 bases line up with TRBD2. Germline CDR1 reads SGHNT; CDR2 reads YENEEA. With V trimmed by 5 bases and J by 7 bases, 10 bases remained unmatched. The CDR3 runs to 16 residues. CDR3 sequence (DNA): TGTGCCAGCAGCCTAGCGGGACTAGCGGTATCAAATGAGCAGTTCTTC. Translated: CASSLAGLAVSNEQFF.

This clonotype appeared many times. This chain joins TRBV3-1 and TRBJ2-5; possible D gene TRBD2, 6 bases. The V gene lost 1 base and the J gene lost 4 bases, with 13 bases spanning the gap. The CDR3 loop spans 15 amino acids. Looked up from germline, CDR1 is LGHDT and CDR2 is YNNKEL (reference sequence). The CDR3 loop reads CASSQASRGLETQYF. Here the CDR3 DNA reads TGTGCCAGCAGCCAAGCCTCGCGGGGTCTAGAGACCCAGTACTTC.

At least ten counts were recorded for this clonotype. This chain joins TRBV5-1 and TRBJ2-7; 8 nucleotides match TRBD2. V lost 0 bases and J lost 1; bases outside the gene matches: 6. Germline assignment: CDR1 SGHRS and CDR2 YFSETQ. The CDR3 is 16 amino acids. CDR3 sequence (DNA): TGCGCCAGCAGCTTGGTTACGGGAGGGAGGTCCTACGAGCAGTACTTC. Its protein is CASSLVTGGRSYEQYF. The whole variable domain, remainder taken from reference TRBV5-1 and TRBJ2-7, is KAGVTQTPRYLIKTRGQQVTLSCSPISGHRSVSWYQQTPGQGLQFLFEYFSETQRNKGNFPGRFSGRQFSNSRSEMNVSTLELGDSALYLCASSLVTGGRSYEQYFGPGTRLTVT.

The CDR3 nucleotides are TGTGCCAGTAGTATGGTTAGCTCTGGAAACACCATATATTTT. Its protein is CASSMVSSGNTIYF. The chain employs TRBV19 and TRBJ1-3, with unresolved D. The ends were cut back, 3 bases at V and 0 bases at J, with 6 bases in the middle. The CDR3 has 14 amino acids. CDR1 is LNHDA, CDR2 SQIVND, per germline (reference sequence). The variable domain in full, completed from reference TRBV19 and TRBJ1-3, reads DGGITQSPKYLFRKEGQNVTLSCEQNLNHDAMYWYRQDPGQGLRLIYYSQIVNDFQKGDIAEGYSVSREKKESFPLTVTSAQKNPTAFYLCASSMVSSGNTIYFGEGSWLTVV.

V and J are TRBV28 and TRBJ2-5, with 7 bases matching TRBD2. J lost 7 bases, V lost 1 base, and 6 bases had no gene match. This CDR3 is built from 14 residues. Germline-derived CDR1 and CDR2 are MDHEN and SYDVKM. The CDR3 DNA is TGTGCCAGCAGTTTATCGGCGGGAGTTGGGACCCAGTACTTC. Protein product: CASSLSAGVGTQYF.

The gene calls are TRBV20-1 and TRBJ2-1; 9 bases are a match to TRBD2. V dropped 6 bases and J dropped 1; count of bases not matched to a gene: 7. Per germline, CDR1 DFQATT and CDR2 SNEGSKA (reference sequence). The length of the CDR3 is 15 residues. CDR3 in DNA: TGCAGTGCCAATCAGCGGGAGGCGTCCTACAATGAGCAGTTCTTC. Translated, it gives CSANQREASYNEQFF.

The sample holds many counts of this clonotype. This chain connects TRBV5-1 to TRBJ2-7; unclear D gene. There are 14 residues in the CDR3. Trimming removed 3 bases at V and 5 bases at J, with 15 bases between. CDR1 is SGHRS and CDR2 is YFSETQ in the germline V gene. CDR3 coding DNA: TGCGCCAGCAGCTCAACAGCCTCAGCCCACGAGCAGTACTTC. Translating it yields CASSSTASAHEQYF.

The V gene is TRBV6-2 or TRBV6-3, the J gene TRBJ1-5; weak D call: TRBD1 (6 bases). CDR1 and CDR2 from the germline V gene are MNHEY and SVGEGT. The length of the CDR3 is 13 residues. Deletions cut 6 bases from V and 3 bases from J, with 9 bases between. The CDR3 DNA reads as TGTGCCAGCAGGGACAGATCCAATCAGCCCCAGCATTTT. Its protein is CASRDRSNQPQHF.

The chain carries TRBV5-1 and TRBJ2-1, with 9 bases lining up with TRBD1. The CDR3 sequence is 17 residues long. CDR1 and CDR2 from the germline V gene are SGHRS and YFSETQ. The ends lost 1 base at V and 5 bases at J; junction bases unmatched: 10. CDR3 amino acids: CASSLLFSGTGHNEQFF. The CDR3 nucleotides read TGCGCCAGCAGCTTGTTGTTCTCCGGGACAGGGCACAATGAGCAGTTCTTC.

This clonotype has ten or more counts. This chain joins TRBV30 and TRBJ2-5; D not certain. Trimming removed 3 bases from V and 5 bases from J, with 13 bases in between. The length of the CDR3 is 13 residues. Germline CDR1 is GTSNPN and CDR2 is SVGIG (reference sequence). This CDR3 is CAWRTRGDETQYF. The CDR3 nucleotides read TGTGCCTGGAGGACTCGCGGAGACGAGACCCAGTACTTC.

V usage is TRBV4-1 and J usage is TRBJ2-5, with 9 bases aligning to TRBD2. J lost 5 bases, V lost 1 base, and 5 bases had no gene match. CDR1 and CDR2 (germline): MGHRA, YSYEKL. The CDR3 is 15 amino acids. CDR3 sequence reads: CASSQGGLARETQYF. The CDR3, as DNA: TGCGCCAGCAGCCAAGGAGGACTAGCGAGGGAGACCCAGTACTTC.

The V and J genes are TRBV19 and TRBJ1-1, with a weak D call TRBD1 (6 bases). V was cut by 6 bases and J by 7 bases, with 15 bases left in between. CDR1 and CDR2 from the germline V gene are LNHDA and SQIVND (reference sequence). The CDR3 consists of 13 residues. CDR3 coding DNA: TGTGCCAGTAGCAGAGATAGGGGGGGTGAAGCTTTCTTT. Residues: CASSRDRGGEAFF. The complete variable domain, with remaining parts taken from reference TRBV19 and TRBJ1-1, reads DGGITQSPKYLFRKEGQNVTLSCEQNLNHDAMYWYRQDPGQGLRLIYYSQIVNDFQKGDIAEGYSVSREKKESFPLTVTSAQKNPTAFYLCASSRDRGGEAFFGQGTRLTVV.

At least ten counts were recorded for this clonotype. The chain joins TRBV7-8 to TRBJ2-3; weak D call: TRBD2 (5 bases). The CDR3 runs to 17 residues. In germline, CDR1 is SGHVS, CDR2 FQNEAQ. V dropped 5 bases and J dropped 1 base, with 19 bases sitting between them. Here the CDR3 reads CASSKPGWEPRTDTQYF. The CDR3 region has the DNA TGTGCCAGCAGCAAACCTGGCTGGGAGCCACGCACAGATACGCAGTATTTT.